Sequencing of this T cell receptor (beta chain) was carried out in a study of shared clonotypes between healthy human individuals. The CDR3 sequence is 13 residues long. Repertoires were generated with immunoSEQ multiplex PCR, while TCRdb's copy carries only in-frame clones and drops some. The data contain 2,500,000 or so clones, 92% of them singletons. The V gene is TRBV12-2, the J gene TRBJ2-7. TRBV12-2 is a listed pseudogene. This clonotype originated in a man aged 18-30 years in good health. Some clones in this sample may be carry-over from other donors' samples. Sequenced material: naive CD4+ T cells from PBMCs. Specified subset: CD45RA+ positively selected. CDR3 protein: CASRFTHPYEQYF. In DNA form, the CDR3 reads TGTGCAAGTCGCTTTACCCACCCCTACGAGCAGTACTTC.